This TCR beta chain appears in the sequencing data of a study of T cells in women clearing cervical HPV infection. Study-level information: Case blood was drawn when the lesion was first found; control blood after infection became undetectable. HLA type stays a possible confounder, typing being limited.

Average input was roughly 1,100 ng genomic DNA for immunoSEQ TCR beta CDR3 amplification. Profiled with immunoSEQ multiplex PCR; TCRdb holds only in-frame clones, not every one. The sample has 31,000 or so clones. The V and J ends lost 3 bases and 5 bases, in that order; junction bases with no gene match: 9. Germline assignment: CDR1 ENHRY and CDR2 SYGVKD. The CDR3 runs to 16 residues. With regard to this clone: The read terminates 3 residues before the CDR3 end, so the remaining end is supplied by the germline J gene.

The sequencing input was blood buffy coat. The rearrangement uses TRBV10-3 and TRBJ2-5; 10 bases are shared with TRBD2. This TCR came from a woman between 18 and 70 years old with a cervical HPV16 infection that either progressed to CIN3+ or cleared (not recorded which). The DNA read from the CDR3 is TGTGCCATCAGTGATTCGTTAGCGGGAGGTGACGAGACC. It encodes CAISDSLAGGDET. The entire CDR3 protein is CAISDSLAGGDETQYF.